This TCR beta chain was found in a study of T cells in Graves' hyperthyroidism and ophthalmopathy. About 10 ml of fresh peripheral blood supplied the PBMCs. This clonotype was counted at least ten times. TCR beta CDR3 region amplification was performed from RNA transcripts. The TCR CDR3 was amplified in a first-round RT-PCR using the HTBI primer set. TCRdb re-called the multiplex PCR reads with MiXCR, one entry per CDR3 protein. Found here are a few hundred thousand distinct CDR3 sequences, about an eighth of them singletons; the top ten hold under 20%. The sequenced sample consisted of blood. The clonotype was recovered from a woman between 18 and 30 years old with Graves' hyperthyroidism.

This chain's CDR3 is CSAYTGLAGGKSSYNEQFF. CDR3 DNA sequence: TGCAGTGCTTATACGGGACTAGCGGGAGGCAAGAGCTCCTACAATGAGCAGTTCTTC. The rearrangement joins TRBV20-1 to TRBJ2-1; 15 bases line up with TRBD2. The germline V gene encodes CDR1 DFQATT and CDR2 SNEGSKA (reference sequence). V was pared by 5 bases and J by 0 bases, with 11 bases of the junction left unmatched. This CDR3 comprises 19 residues.